This T cell receptor (beta chain) was found in a study of human T cells and chemical hapten exposure. Study information: Minor volume differences among pooled libraries chiefly drove per-sample TCR yield variation. Whole-study findings and limits: DPC sensitization produced no change in TCRs with frequency above 1 in 1000.

The study's library attached unique molecular identifiers to single cDNA molecules. Original methodology: Ranging from roughly 23,224 to 690,600, TCR counts per sample had a median value of approximately 99,000. TCRdb used MiXCR to reprocess the RACE reads, holding one entry per CDR3 protein. These V and J calls rely on TCRdb rather than the paper's analysis. Of approximately 79,000 distinct CDR3 sequences in the sample, approximately 8% were seen once. This clonotype appeared a few times. Its antigen remains unidentified. The time point is: healthy volunteer bleed at 6 weeks. Unseparated into fractions, whole blood served as the source from which total RNA was extracted. Sequencing was carried out using whole blood. This receptor was identified in a male donor in good health. Some clones in this sample may be carry-over from other donors' samples.

CDR3 bases: TGTGCCAGCAGCTTAATCGGGGAGAGCTCTGGAAACACCATATATTTT. It yields the protein CASSLIGESSGNTIYF. The chain combines TRBV7-3 with TRBJ1-3, with D uncertain. Germline V gives CDR1 SGHTA, CDR2 FQGTGA. This CDR3 spans 16 amino acids. Deletions cut 1 base from V and 0 bases from J, with 10 bases between. Using reference TRBV7-3 and TRBJ1-3 for the parts outside the CDR3, the full variable domain is GAGVSQTPSNKVTEKGKYVELRCDPISGHTALYWYRQSLGQGPEFLIYFQGTGAADDSGLPNDRFFAVRPEGSVSTLKIQRTERGDSAVYLCASSLIGESSGNTIYFGEGSWLTVV.